Each of the 22 T cell receptor beta chains below was sequenced from the same sample in a study of tumour-infiltrating T cells in Burkitt lymphoma. TCRdb's copy holds only in-frame clones and misses some; the assay was immunoSEQ multiplex PCR. This sample has 450 to 550 clones, with around 96% found just once. Sequencing input: tumor tissue. The receptors were gathered from a human donor with Burkitt lymphoma.

The chain links TRBV6-6 to TRBJ1-2; the D gene is possibly TRBD1 (5 bases). The CDR3 runs to 15 residues. Looked up from germline, CDR1 is MNHNY and CDR2 is SVGAGI (reference sequence). V lost 4 bases to trimming and J lost 1 base, with 13 bases between them. The CDR3 protein is CASSFPGPSNYGYTF. CDR3 in DNA: TGTGCCAGCAGTTTCCCGGGACCGAGTAACTATGGCTACACCTTC.

V is TRBV9 and J is TRBJ2-2; D remains ambiguous. This CDR3 spans 12 amino acids. V dropped 4 bases and J dropped 8 bases, with 9 bases sitting between them. Germline V CDR1 and CDR2: SGDLS, YYNGEE. This chain's CDR3 is CASSHIAGELFF. As DNA, the CDR3 is TGTGCCAGCAGCCATATCGCGGGGGAGCTGTTTTTT.

The chain is built from TRBV10-3 and TRBJ2-7; D gene uncertain. Germline CDR1 is ENHRY and CDR2 is SYGVKD. This CDR3 spans 13 amino acids. V was trimmed by 0 bases and J by 2 bases, leaving 5 bases between them. For the CDR3, the DNA is TGTGCCATCAGTGAGTCAGGTACCTACGAGCAGTACTTC. Protein sequence: CAISESGTYEQYF.

The chain recombines TRBV7-2 with TRBJ2-1, with 10 bases identical to TRBD1. Losses at the gene ends were 6 bases for V and 4 bases for J; bases not matched to a gene: 6. The CDR3 totals 15 residues. Looked up from germline, CDR1 is SGHTA and CDR2 is FQGNSA. In DNA, the CDR3 is TGTGCCAGCAGACAGACAGGGGGCAGTTACAATGAGCAGTTCTTC. Amino acids: CASRQTGGSYNEQFF.

The J gene is TRBJ1-4, the V gene TRBV30, with TRBD1 matching 8 bases. Trimming at V came to 5 bases and at J to 7 bases, leaving 12 bases not matched to a gene. Per the germline V gene, CDR1 is GTSNPN and CDR2 is SVGIG (reference sequence). There are 15 residues in the CDR3. This chain's CDR3 is CAWERVQGGREKLFF. The CDR3, as DNA: TGTGCCTGGGAAAGAGTACAGGGGGGCCGTGAAAAACTGTTTTTT.

The chain recombines TRBV7-6 with TRBJ1-6; no clear D gene. The CDR3 is made up of 16 amino acids. CDR1 is SGHVS, CDR2 FNYEAQ, per germline. V shed 3 bases and J shed 6 bases, with 15 bases lying between them. CDR3 coding DNA: TGTGCCAGCAGCTTCTTGAACCCGGGAGGTAATTCACCCCTCCACTTT. Amino acid sequence: CASSFLNPGGNSPLHF. The full variable domain, completed using reference TRBV7-6 and TRBJ1-6, is GAGVSQSPRYKVTKRGQDVALRCDPISGHVSLYWYRQALGQGPEFLTYFNYEAQQDKSGLPNDRFSAERPEGSISTLTIQRTEQRDSAMYRCASSFLNPGGNSPLHFGNGTRLTVT.

The J gene is TRBJ1-5, the V gene TRBV19; 7 bases are a match to TRBD1. The trim removed 6 bases at V and 3 bases at J, leaving 5 bases unmatched. The germline V gene has CDR1 LNHDA and CDR2 SQIVND (reference sequence). This CDR3 is 14 amino acids long. CDR3 in DNA: TGTGCCAGTAGCACAGGGGTCCACAATCAGCCCCAGCATTTT. This encodes CASSTGVHNQPQHF.

The table lists this clone with a count of one. J is TRBJ2-1 and V is TRBV4-3, with D maybe TRBD2 (5 bases). The length of the CDR3 is 14 residues. Per germline, CDR1 LGHNA and CDR2 YSLEER. V lost 1 base to trimming and J lost 7 bases, with 11 bases between them. This CDR3 reads CASSQGDGGNEQFF. The CDR3 nucleotides are TGCGCCAGCAGCCAAGGTGACGGCGGGAATGAGCAGTTCTTC.

The V gene is TRBV14, the J gene TRBJ1-6, with D maybe TRBD1 (5 bases). V was clipped by 2 bases and J by 6 bases, with 11 bases between them. The CDR3 has 15 amino acids. The germline V gene encodes CDR1 SGHDN and CDR2 FVKESK. The CDR3 sequence: CASSQSGRANSPLHF. CDR3 coding DNA: TGTGCCAGCAGCCAATCCGGCAGGGCTAATTCACCCCTCCACTTT.

The chain uses TRBV7-9 and TRBJ2-1; 9 bases are a match to TRBD2. Losses at the gene ends were 8 bases for V and 14 bases for J; bases not matched to a gene: 16. The germline gives CDR1 SEHNR, CDR2 FQNEAQ (reference sequence). This CDR3 contains 14 residues. CDR3 nucleotide sequence: TGTGCCAGCTTTCCGAGCGGTAGCGGGAGAGCGAAGTTCTTC. This gives the protein CASFPSGSGRAKFF.

The CDR3 bases are TGCGCCAGCAGCCAAGTATGGCGGGGGGGCCGAGTGCAGTACTTC. Translated, it gives CASSQVWRGGRVQYF. V is TRBV4-3 and J is TRBJ2-7; 9 bases line up with TRBD2. From germline, CDR1 is LGHNA and CDR2 YSLEER. Trimming at V came to 1 base and at J to 9 bases, leaving 10 bases not matched to a gene. This CDR3 spans 15 amino acids.

The sample holds one count of this clone. The chain couples TRBV13 to TRBJ1-2; no firm D call. V was shortened by 0 bases and J by 8 bases, with 7 bases between the two germline ends. The CDR3 has 12 residues. Germline V gene lookup returns CDR1 PRHDT and CDR2 FYEKMQ (reference sequence). In DNA, the CDR3 is TGTGCCAGCAGCTTAGGGGCCAGGGGCTACACCTTC. Amino acid sequence: CASSLGARGYTF.

The gene calls are TRBV7-9 and TRBJ1-1; D gene unclear. The CDR3 sequence is 13 residues long. Trimming pared 6 bases from V and 1 base from J, leaving 9 bases between. CDR1 is SEHNR, CDR2 FQNEAQ, per germline (reference sequence). The CDR3 DNA is TGTGCCAGCAGAATCCCCGGGAACACTGAAGCTTTCTTT. Protein product: CASRIPGNTEAFF.

V gene TRBV9 combines with J gene TRBJ1-3; the D gene is possibly TRBD1 (6 bases). V was shortened by 0 bases and J by 0 bases, with 13 bases between the two germline ends. This CDR3 comprises 17 residues. CDR1 is SGDLS, CDR2 YYNGEE, per germline. The CDR3 spells CASSVGGGRRSGNTIYF. In nucleotides, the CDR3 is TGTGCCAGCAGCGTAGGCGGGGGGCGTCGCTCTGGAAACACCATATATTTT.

V is TRBV10-1 and J is TRBJ2-4; the match to TRBD2 covers 10 bases. The CDR3 is 16 amino acids. Per the germline V gene, CDR1 is WNHNN and CDR2 is SYGVQD (reference sequence). Trimming cost V 4 bases and J 4 bases; bases outside gene matches: 7. CDR3 sequence reads: CASSGGETSGKNIQYF. CDR3 sequence (DNA): TGCGCCAGCAGTGGTGGAGAGACTAGCGGGAAAAACATTCAGTACTTC.

The chain combines TRBV5-6 with TRBJ1-1; D not certain. Germline CDR1 SGHDT, CDR2 YYEEEE. This CDR3 has 12 residues. With 2 bases removed from V and 5 bases from J, the gap between germline ends came to 7 bases. The CDR3 is CASSLEITEAFF. As DNA, the CDR3 is TGTGCCAGCAGCTTAGAAATTACTGAAGCTTTCTTT.

This chain links TRBV4-3 with TRBJ2-7, with 11 bases identical to TRBD2. Germline V gives CDR1 LGHNA, CDR2 YSLEER. The CDR3 totals 16 residues. With V trimmed by 3 bases and J by 1 base, 5 bases remained unmatched. The CDR3: CASSQGGLAASYEQYF. CDR3 sequence (DNA): TGCGCCAGCAGCCAGGGGGGACTAGCGGCTTCCTACGAGCAGTACTTC.

This sequence joins TRBV4-1 and TRBJ1-4; 7 bases are a match to TRBD1. The V gene end was trimmed by 5 bases and the J gene end by 5 bases; junction bases not matched to a gene: 8. The germline CDR1 and CDR2 sequences are MGHRA and YSYEKL. The CDR3 is 15 amino acids. The CDR3 loop reads CASSSRDSVNEKLFF. Here the CDR3 DNA reads TGCGCCAGCAGCTCCCGGGACAGCGTCAATGAAAAACTGTTTTTT.

V is TRBV7-8 and J is TRBJ1-4; D is possibly TRBD1 (5 bases). Trimming took off 4 bases at V and 10 bases at J, with 16 bases between the two ends. Germline V gene data show CDR1 as SGHVS and CDR2 as FQNEAQ. CDR3 length: 14 amino acids. CDR3 residues: CASSSGGVGRKLFF. The CDR3 coding sequence is TGTGCCAGCAGCTCGGGGGGGGTCGGTCGAAAACTGTTTTTT.

V gene TRBV28 combines with J gene TRBJ1-2, with D tentatively TRBD1 (5 bases). Per the germline V gene, CDR1 is MDHEN and CDR2 is SYDVKM. This CDR3 has 13 amino acids. V lost 8 bases and J lost 9, with 19 bases in between. CDR3 nucleotide sequence: TGTGCCAGCGGACCGACAGATCACAGAAGCTACACCTTC. Protein sequence: CASGPTDHRSYTF.

The V call is TRBV14, the J call TRBJ2-7; the match to TRBD1 covers 8 bases. J lost 4 bases, V lost 4 bases, and 0 bases had no gene match. Germline V gene sequence: CDR1 SGHDN, CDR2 FVKESK. The CDR3 sequence is 12 residues long. The CDR3 reads CASSRQGYEQYF. Written as DNA, the CDR3 is TGTGCCAGCAGCCGACAGGGGTACGAGCAGTACTTC.

This sequence joins TRBV5-1 and TRBJ1-1; TRBD1 aligns across 9 bases. This CDR3 has 14 residues. Germline V CDR1 and CDR2: SGHRS, YFSETQ. V gave up 4 bases and J gave up 5 bases; unmatched junction bases: 6. CDR3 amino acids: CASSGGQGETEAFF. Written as DNA, the CDR3 is TGCGCCAGCAGCGGGGGACAGGGAGAAACTGAAGCTTTCTTT. Full variable domain (remainder filled in from reference TRBV5-1 and TRBJ1-1): KAGVTQTPRYLIKTRGQQVTLSCSPISGHRSVSWYQQTPGQGLQFLFEYFSETQRNKGNFPGRFSGRQFSNSRSEMNVSTLELGDSALYLCASSGGQGETEAFFGQGTRLTVV.